The following is a TCR beta chain sequence with its context. Its antigen is not identified. CDR3 regions were amplified by Arm-PCR using iRepertoire HTBI primers to build TCR beta libraries. Each CDR3 protein is one row after TCRdb ran MiXCR on the multiplex PCR reads. The top ten clones hold approximately 27% of a sample with under 450,000 distinct CDR3 sequences, roughly 25% of them seen once. The time point here: persistent/refractory GD, antithyroid drugs over 5 years with positive TRAb. PBMC-extracted RNA yielded the TCR library. The data were obtained in a study of regulatory T cells in long-lasting Graves disease. Study background: The term persistent Graves' disease signified upward of 5 years on antithyroid drugs with positive TSH receptor antibodies. General study results and limits: New patients shared more than 750 public clonotypes, fewer than the approximately 3,000 shared by persistent patients. Samples came from peripheral blood alone, without thyroid tissue. Persistent disease showed a preference for TRBV28, TRBJ1-2 and TRBJ2-5.

Looked up from germline, CDR1 is SGHTA and CDR2 is FQGNSA. The CDR3 is 14 residues long. Trimming removed 5 bases from V and 7 bases from J; junction bases left unmatched: 9. V and J are TRBV7-2 and TRBJ2-5, with 8 positions matching TRBD1. The sample was peripheral blood mononuclear cells (PBMCs), taken when the disease was refractory, from a patient treated with antithyroid drugs. The receptor's source is a middle-aged woman with Graves disease. The CDR3 nucleotides read TGTGCCAGCAGCGGGACAGGTTTGGTCGGGACCCAGTACTTC. The encoded protein is CASSGTGLVGTQYF.